These T cell receptor beta chains were read from a single sample in a study of CD8 T cells in ankylosing spondylitis. TCRdb called the 5' RACE reads again in MiXCR, with one record for every CDR3 protein. The sample shows 200,000 to 250,000 distinct CDR3 sequences, under 35% of them seen only once. Sequenced sample: blood, either unsorted or a sorted T cell fraction (not recorded which). Receptors were obtained from a male donor with ankylosing spondylitis or in good health (not recorded which). Each CDR3 is given with its conserved first and last residue. A D gene is named only where the DNA matches it firmly. Expanded clones are given a class, and other clones once, few, many or no size at all.

d_call,j_call,clone_size,v_call,cdr3_nt,cdr3_aa
TRBD2,TRBJ2-3,-,TRBV9,TGTGCCAGCAGCGTAGGAGCGGGGAGCACAGATACGCAGTATTTT,CASSVGAGSTDTQYF
TRBD1,TRBJ1-1,-,TRBV5-1,TGCGCCAGCAGCTTAAATCAGGGGGCTGAAGCTTTCTTT,CASSLNQGAEAFF
-,TRBJ2-5,few,TRBV4-1,TGCGCCAGCAGCCAAGATCCAACAGACCAAGAGACCCAGTACTTC,CASSQDPTDQETQYF
-,TRBJ2-1,many,TRBV20-1,TGCAGTGCTAGAGAGACCGAGGCCCCTCGTGAGCAGTTCTTC,CSARETEAPREQFF
-,TRBJ2-5,-,TRBV11-2,TGTGCCAGCAGCAAGATAGCTTACCAGGTACAAGAGACCCAGTACTTC,CASSKIAYQVQETQYF
TRBD2,TRBJ2-3,-,TRBV6-2/TRBV6-3,TGTGCCAGCAGTTCCCCTCGCGGGGGGGCAACAGATACGCAGTATTTT,CASSSPRGGATDTQYF
-,TRBJ2-3,-,TRBV29-1,TGCAGCGCAGGGACTGACTTCAACACAGATACGCAGTATTTT,CSAGTDFNTDTQYF
TRBD1,TRBJ2-2,-,TRBV24-1,TGTGCCACCAGTGAGCCGGGACAGGGGAACACCGGGGAGCTGTTTTTT,CATSEPGQGNTGELFF
-,TRBJ2-1,-,TRBV9,TGTGCCAGCAGCCCCCGCGTCCTCCACAATGAGCAGTTCTTC,CASSPRVLHNEQFF
-,TRBJ2-7,-,TRBV9,TGTGCCAGCAGCGACGACAGGTCCTACGAGCAGTACTTC,CASSDDRSYEQYF
-,TRBJ1-5,-,TRBV12-3/TRBV12-4,TGTGCCAGCAGTTTCGGGGTAGGGAATCAGCCCCAGCATTTT,CASSFGVGNQPQHF
-,TRBJ2-7,-,TRBV12-3/TRBV12-4,TGTGCCAGCACACAGACAGGCAACTCCTACGAGCAGTACTTC,CASTQTGNSYEQYF
-,TRBJ1-5,-,TRBV20-1,TGCAGCGCCGAGAGGGGCAATCAGCCCCAGCATTTT,CSAERGNQPQHF